The 24 T cell receptor beta chains below were found in one sample sequenced in a study of blood T cell repertoires in COVID-19. Here immunoSEQ multiplex PCR was the method, and the copy in TCRdb shows in-frame clones only, minus some. The data hold around 400,000 clones, with about 89% observed a single time. The sequenced sample consisted of PBMCs or T cells enriched from blood (not recorded which). The receptors here all came from a woman in her thirties or forties who had been exposed to COVID-19.

This clone appeared a few times. V is TRBV10-2 and J is TRBJ1-1; 8 positions match TRBD1. Germline V gives CDR1 WSHSY, CDR2 SAAADI. The CDR3 has 13 amino acids. Trimming took 7 bases from V and 5 from J; bases not matched to a gene: 6. The CDR3 loop is CASNPTGVTEAFF. As DNA, the CDR3 is TGCGCCAGCAACCCGACAGGGGTGACTGAAGCTTTCTTT.

This chain uses TRBV9 with TRBJ1-6, with TRBD1 as a possible D gene (5 bases). V was trimmed by 0 bases and J by 5 bases, leaving 12 bases between them. Germline loops: CDR1 SGDLS, CDR2 YYNGEE. This CDR3 spans 16 amino acids. CDR3 coding DNA: TGTGCCAGCAGCGTAGCAGGAGGGGCCAATAATTCACCCCTCCACTTT. It specifies CASSVAGGANNSPLHF.

This clone was found once. A read error may produce the germline difference seen at one junction end. V usage is TRBV7-7 and J usage is TRBJ2-2; TRBD2 matches 10 bases. CDR3 size: 15 residues. Germline lookup yields CDR1 SSHAT and CDR2 FNYEAQ (reference sequence). The DNA of the CDR3 is TGTGCTAGCAGCTCTAGCGGGAGCGGGGCCGGGGAGCTGTTTTTT. Residues: CASSSSGSGAGELFF. Variable domain in full (rest from reference TRBV7-7 and TRBJ2-2): GAGVSQSPRYKVTKRGQDVTLRCDPISSHATLYWYQQALGQGPEFLTYFNYEAQPDKSGLPSDRFSAERPEGSISTLTIQRTEQRDSAMYRCASSSSGSGAGELFFGEGSRLTVL.

This chain uses TRBV3-1 (or the pseudogene TRBV3-2) with TRBJ2-1; a weak D match, TRBD2 (7 bases). Trimming cost V 5 bases and J 1 base, with 15 bases left between them. The germline V gene has CDR1 LGHDT and CDR2 YNNKEL (reference sequence). The CDR3 runs 16 residues. DNA of the CDR3: TGTGCCAGCAGCTCGTTTAAGGGGGGGTCCTACAATGAGCAGTTCTTC. Its translation is CASSSFKGGSYNEQFF.

The chain joins TRBV13 to TRBJ1-1; TRBD1 agrees at 8 bases. This CDR3 has 14 residues. V shed 3 bases and J 5 bases; nucleotides not matched to a gene: 5. Germline V CDR1 and CDR2: PRHDT, FYEKMQ (reference sequence). The CDR3 coding sequence is TGTGCCAGCAGCTTTCAGGGGGCGCTGACTGAAGCTTTCTTT. The encoded protein is CASSFQGALTEAFF. The full variable domain, rest sourced from reference TRBV13 and TRBJ1-1, is AAGVIQSPRHLIKEKRETATLKCYPIPRHDTVYWYQQGPGQDPQFLISFYEKMQSDKGSIPDRFSAQQFSDYHSELNMSSLELGDSALYFCASSFQGALTEAFFGQGTRLTVV.

The chain combines TRBV29-1 with TRBJ2-3; TRBD2 is a possible D gene (6 bases). V lost 4 bases to trimming and J lost 5 bases, with 19 bases between them. CDR1 and CDR2 from the germline V gene are SQVTM and ANQGSEA. The CDR3 is 15 amino acids. CDR3 sequence (DNA): TGCAGCGTTGTTCGGGACGGCTCGGGGGTAGATACGCAGTATTTT. Its translation: CSVVRDGSGVDTQYF.

The rearrangement uses TRBV4-1 and TRBJ2-3; TRBD2 matches at 8 bases. V lost 0 bases and J lost 3; bases outside the gene matches: 11. The CDR3 extends over 18 amino acids. Germline-derived CDR1 and CDR2 are MGHRA and YSYEKL. CDR3 protein: CASSQETLGAGVTDTQYF. The CDR3 DNA is TGCGCCAGCAGCCAAGAAACTCTCGGAGCGGGAGTGACAGATACGCAGTATTTT.

Concerning this clone: Other DNA sequences within the sample encode an identical CDR3. This sequence joins TRBV30 and TRBJ2-5; possible D gene TRBD2, 7 bases. Trimming took off 4 bases at V and 4 bases at J, with 10 bases between the two ends. CDR1 and CDR2 from the germline V gene are GTSNPN and SVGIG (reference sequence). The CDR3 has 12 residues. CDR3 nucleotides: TGTGCCTGGAAAGGGGGGGGAGAGACCCAGTACTTC. Its translation is CAWKGGGETQYF.

The rearrangement links TRBV20-1 to TRBJ1-5; 7 bases align to TRBD1. The junction had 5 bases not matched to a gene; V was cut back by 3 bases and J by 3 bases. Germline CDR1 and CDR2: DFQATT and SNEGSKA (reference sequence). The CDR3 covers 14 residues. The CDR3 DNA sequence: TGCAGTGCTAGTCGGACAGGTGCCAATCAGCCCCAGCATTTT. Its translation: CSASRTGANQPQHF.

The gene calls are TRBV30 and TRBJ1-5, with 9 bases matching TRBD1. Germline V gene lookup returns CDR1 GTSNPN and CDR2 SVGIG (reference sequence). V lost 2 bases to trimming and J lost 7 bases; unmatched junction nucleotides: 6. The CDR3 spans 14 residues. DNA for the CDR3: TGTGCCTGGAGTATGGGACAGGGTATCCAGCCCCAGCATTTT. Translating gives CAWSMGQGIQPQHF.

V gene TRBV30 combines with J gene TRBJ1-1, with TRBD1 matching over 7 bases. This CDR3 comprises 11 residues. Looked up from germline, CDR1 is GTSNPN and CDR2 is SVGIG (reference sequence). V gave up 1 base and J gave up 8 bases; unmatched junction bases: 1. As DNA, the CDR3 is TGTGCCTGGAGTGAGGACAGGGAAGCTTTCTTT. As protein: CAWSEDREAFF.

This sequence joins TRBV2 and TRBJ1-4; D is ambiguous. V was shortened by 1 base and J by 4 bases, with 10 bases between the two germline ends. The CDR3 spans 15 residues. Germline CDR1 reads SNHLY; CDR2 reads FYNNEI. The CDR3 DNA follows: TGTGCCAGCAGTGAAGAGAGAGGGATTAATGAAAAACTGTTTTTT. Amino acids: CASSEERGINEKLFF.

The rearrangement joins TRBV5-1 to TRBJ1-3; D gene unclear. This CDR3 has 13 residues. CDR1 and CDR2 (germline): SGHRS, YFSETQ. Between the trimmed V and J ends, which lost 4 bases and 0 bases, there was a span of 5 bases. The CDR3 DNA sequence: TGCGCCAGCAGCCGGGACTCTGGAAACACCATATATTTT. This translates into CASSRDSGNTIYF.

Here the CDR3 DNA reads TGTGCCAGCAGTTACGTGGGACTAGTTAATTCACCCCTCCACTTT. It codes for CASSYVGLVNSPLHF. The J gene is TRBJ1-6, the V gene TRBV6-5; D possibly corresponds to TRBD1 (5 bases). V lost 2 bases to trimming and J lost 6 bases, with 11 bases between them. Germline CDR1 MNHEY, CDR2 SVGAGI. This CDR3 spans 15 amino acids.

Concerning this clone: Germline is not matched at one junction end, which may reflect a read error. The V and J genes are TRBV7-2 and TRBJ1-2, with D possibly matching TRBD1 (6 bases). The CDR3 runs to 12 residues. Germline V gene lookup returns CDR1 SGHTA and CDR2 FQGNSA. The CDR3 sequence: CASSSQRDTFAF. The CDR3 DNA reads as TGTGCCAGCAGCTCCCAACGGGACACCTTCGCCTTC.

This chain connects TRBV19 to TRBJ1-5; possible D gene TRBD1, 5 bases. Germline V gene lookup returns CDR1 LNHDA and CDR2 SQIVND (reference sequence). The CDR3 has 13 amino acids. Trimming removed 7 bases from V and 1 base from J, with 8 bases in between. The CDR3 is CASTGRSNQPQHF. As DNA, the CDR3 is TGTGCCAGTACAGGGAGGAGCAATCAGCCCCAGCATTTT.

The gene calls are TRBV7-9 and TRBJ2-2, with TRBD1 matching over 9 bases. The ends lost 2 bases at V and 6 bases at J; junction bases unmatched: 7. Germline CDR1 reads SEHNR; CDR2 reads FQNEAQ (reference sequence). The CDR3 totals 16 residues. The CDR3 loop is CASSLLDRGRSGELFF. CDR3 DNA: TGTGCCAGCAGCTTATTGGACAGGGGTCGGTCCGGGGAGCTGTTTTTT.

This clone has just a few counts. The V and J genes are TRBV27 and TRBJ1-5; D is uncertain. Germline CDR1 MNHEY, CDR2 SMNVEV (reference sequence). V was pared by 0 bases and J by 6 bases, with 6 bases between. There are 13 residues in the CDR3. The CDR3 region is CASSLSGPQPQHF. CDR3 coding DNA: TGTGCCAGCAGTTTATCGGGCCCTCAGCCCCAGCATTTT.

The CDR3, as DNA: TGTGCCAGCAGCTTCATTAGCGGGAGGGTGAGTGAGCAGTTCTTC. Protein product: CASSFISGRVSEQFF. This chain uses TRBV7-2 with TRBJ2-1, with 11 bases that match TRBD2. J gave up 9 bases and V 3 bases, and 7 bases lay outside the gene matches. The CDR3 runs 15 residues. In germline, CDR1 is SGHTA, CDR2 FQGNSA.

The chain carries TRBV7-3 and TRBJ1-2; D gene ambiguous. There are 15 residues in the CDR3. In germline, CDR1 is SGHTA, CDR2 FQGTGA. V lost 5 bases and J 7 bases, leaving 20 bases between the germline ends. In DNA form, the CDR3 reads TGTGCCAGCAGCCCCGCGGGAGGGTCATTAAGTGGCTACACCTTC. Residues: CASSPAGGSLSGYTF.

This chain connects TRBV19 to TRBJ1-2; 7 positions agree with TRBD1. Germline CDR1 and CDR2: LNHDA and SQIVND (reference sequence). The CDR3 sequence is 13 residues long. With 5 bases clipped from V and 2 bases from J, the junction kept 2 bases outside the gene matches. DNA of the CDR3: TGTGCCAGTAGTTCGGGACAGAACTATGGCTACACCTTC. Amino acid sequence: CASSSGQNYGYTF.

The rearrangement links TRBV7-2 to TRBJ2-5, with D tentatively TRBD2 (5 bases). CDR1 is SGHTA, CDR2 FQGNSA, per germline. With 2 bases removed from V and 2 bases from J, the gap between germline ends came to 12 bases. CDR3 length equals 15 residues. Written as DNA, the CDR3 is TGTGCCAGCAGCTTAATTTTAGCGACTCAAGAGACCCAGTACTTC. This gives the protein CASSLILATQETQYF.

The chain uses TRBV7-6 and TRBJ1-4; D might be TRBD1 (6 bases). The length of the CDR3 is 15 residues. Looked up from germline, CDR1 is SGHVS and CDR2 is FNYEAQ. V lost 1 base, J lost 10 bases, and 16 bases lay in between. The CDR3 DNA reads TGTGCCAGCAGCTTAGATGAAGGCAGGGGCAGAAAACTGTTTTTT. Its translation: CASSLDEGRGRKLFF.

The rearrangement links TRBV7-2 to TRBJ1-6, with D possibly matching TRBD1 (5 bases). The length of the CDR3 is 14 residues. Trimming pared 3 bases from V and 11 bases from J, leaving 14 bases between. Looked up from germline, CDR1 is SGHTA and CDR2 is FQGNSA. The CDR3 loop reads CASSLQGGVAPLHF. The CDR3 DNA follows: TGTGCCAGCAGCTTGCAGGGAGGGGTTGCACCCCTCCACTTT.